This T cell receptor (beta chain) was obtained from a study of blood T cell repertoires in COVID-19. As for the study in general: Whether acute or convalescent, the COVID-19 samples came from the United States, Italy and Spain. Sources were T cells, B-cell-depleted T cells, or PBMCs; the material itself was cDNA or gDNA.

In the authors' workflow: Counts of nucleated cells, estimated from reference gene primer amplification, were obtained. The repertoire was sequenced with immunoSEQ multiplex PCR; TCRdb's copy has only in-frame clones and lacks some. The D gene and trimming were derived from the DNA, and the V and J assignments and clone size from that table. The sample has approximately 250,000 clones; more than 80% are singletons. Germline loops: CDR1 LNHDA, CDR2 SQIVND (reference sequence). V gave up 3 bases and J gave up 7 bases, with 15 bases separating them. This CDR3 is 14 amino acids long. This receptor was identified in a human donor in a cohort sampled during active COVID-19. The chain has TRBV19 and TRBJ1-2, with D hard to call. Material for sequencing was peripheral blood. The CDR3 DNA reads TGTGCCAGTAGTATTCGCGCAGGCGATGTTGGCTACACCTTC. It yields the protein CASSIRAGDVGYTF.